These 25 T cell receptor beta chains share one sample of origin, sequenced in a study of patients and donors after allogeneic stem cell transplantation. TCRdb processed the RT-PCR reads anew with MiXCR; each CDR3 protein has one entry. The data show about 400,000 distinct CDR3 sequences, approximately 16% seen once. The sequencing sample was made of blood, either unsorted or a sorted T cell fraction (not recorded which). The receptors come from a human donor who was either an allogeneic HSCT recipient or a stem cell or donor lymphocyte infusion donor (not recorded which). It is not recorded whose cells these are; they may come from a transplant donor.

The genes are TRBV9 and TRBJ1-3; no firm D call. Germline V gene lookup returns CDR1 SGDLS and CDR2 YYNGEE. V lost 5 bases and J lost 5, with 8 bases in between. The CDR3 sequence is 12 residues long. CDR3 sequence reads: CASSPPRNTIYF. CDR3 DNA sequence: TGTGCCAGCAGTCCCCCCAGAAACACCATATATTTT.

This clonotype was found a few times. The gene calls are TRBV25-1 and TRBJ2-1; D perhaps matches TRBD1 (5 bases). Per germline, CDR1 MGHDK and CDR2 SYGVNS. CDR3 length: 16 residues. V shed 4 bases and J shed 2 bases, with 15 bases lying between them. CDR3 DNA sequence: TGTGCCAGCAGTGTAAGGGGCGCGTCCACCTACAATGAGCAGTTCTTC. It specifies CASSVRGASTYNEQFF.

The CDR3 DNA sequence: TGCAGTGCCTTAGCGGACCGGAGGGCAGATACGCAGTATTTT. It translates to CSALADRRADTQYF. The J gene is TRBJ2-3, the V gene TRBV20-1; D possibly corresponds to TRBD2 (6 bases). V dropped 6 bases and J dropped 4 bases, with 17 bases sitting between them. CDR3 length equals 14 residues. CDR1 is DFQATT and CDR2 is SNEGSKA in the germline V gene (reference sequence).

This clonotype was counted a few times. The gene calls are TRBV9 and TRBJ2-5; 10 nucleotides align to TRBD2. J was trimmed by 4 bases and V by 0 bases; bases with no gene match: 0. The CDR3 contains 14 residues. The germline gives CDR1 SGDLS, CDR2 YYNGEE. CDR3 sequence: CASSVGLAGETQYF. CDR3 bases: TGTGCCAGCAGCGTAGGACTAGCGGGAGAGACCCAGTACTTC.

This clonotype was counted only a few times. The CDR3 DNA follows: TGTGCCAGCAGTGTAGAGATGGCCGGACGCTTACCAATCTACGAGCAGTACTTC. The encoded protein is CASSVEMAGRLPIYEQYF. The rearrangement joins TRBV6-2 or TRBV6-3 to TRBJ2-7; D gene ambiguous. The germline CDR1 and CDR2 sequences are MNHEY and SVGEGT. V was trimmed by 5 bases and J by 3 bases, leaving 26 bases between them. CDR3 length equals 18 residues.

In its sample, this clonotype was seen many times. This sequence joins TRBV6-2 or TRBV6-3 and TRBJ1-1; D may be TRBD1 (6 bases). The V end was cut by 2 bases, the J end by 1 base, with 26 bases between. From germline, CDR1 is MNHEY and CDR2 SVGEGT. The CDR3 is 20 residues long. Here the CDR3 reads CASSYRVAQGLIPTNTEAFF. The CDR3 nucleotides read TGTGCCAGCAGTTACAGGGTCGCACAGGGACTCATTCCGACGAACACTGAAGCTTTCTTT.

The chain uses TRBV30 and TRBJ2-6; possibly TRBD2 for D (6 bases). Germline lookup yields CDR1 GTSNPN and CDR2 SVGIG (reference sequence). The CDR3 runs to 13 residues. Trimming left V 8 bases short and J 2 bases short, with 10 bases between. The CDR3 nucleotides read TGTGCCCAATCGGGGGCTGGGGCCAACGTCCTGACTTTC. It specifies CAQSGAGANVLTF.

The chain links TRBV5-1 to TRBJ1-4; 7 nucleotides line up with TRBD1. The germline gives CDR1 SGHRS, CDR2 YFSETQ. V was pared by 4 bases and J by 5 bases, with 5 bases of the junction left unmatched. The CDR3 length is 14 residues. The CDR3 loop reads CASSQTGKNEKLFF. The CDR3 coding sequence is TGCGCCAGCAGCCAGACAGGGAAAAATGAAAAACTGTTTTTT.

This clonotype was counted between two and nine times. The chain combines TRBV9 with TRBJ2-5; D remains unclear. The CDR3 has 15 amino acids. Deletions cut 2 bases from V and 4 bases from J, with 15 bases between. From germline, CDR1 is SGDLS and CDR2 YYNGEE. The CDR3 protein is CASSVMGSIGETQYF. Here the CDR3 DNA reads TGTGCCAGCAGCGTGATGGGCTCCATTGGAGAGACCCAGTACTTC.

The V call is TRBV4-3, the J call TRBJ2-3; 9 bases line up with TRBD2. CDR1 and CDR2 from the germline V gene are LGHNA and YSLEER. The CDR3 totals 14 residues. V trimming: 4 bases; J trimming: 5 bases; junction bases outside the gene matches: 4. The CDR3 bases are TGCGCCAGCAGCCCCGGCGGGGGGGGAGATACGCAGTATTTT. Translated, it gives CASSPGGGGDTQYF.

This clonotype was seen a few times. This chain connects TRBV2 to TRBJ2-7; TRBD2 is a possible D gene (6 bases). This CDR3 has 14 residues. V lost 3 bases, J lost 5 bases, and 14 bases lay in between. In germline, CDR1 is SNHLY, CDR2 FYNNEI. CDR3 nucleotide sequence: TGTGCCAGCAGTGATGGAGGGACCAAAAACGAGCAGTACTTC. It yields the protein CASSDGGTKNEQYF.

This clonotype was recorded a few times. The chain employs TRBV20-1 and TRBJ1-4, with 9 bases fitting TRBD1. Germline V gives CDR1 DFQATT, CDR2 SNEGSKA (reference sequence). The J segment lost 8 bases and the V segment lost 1 base, leaving 5 bases of the junction unmatched. The CDR3 runs to 14 residues. DNA for the CDR3: TGCAGTGCTAGAGTGGGACAGGGCAGGGAAAAACTGTTTTTT. Translated: CSARVGQGREKLFF.

A few counts support this clonotype. V usage is TRBV12-3 or TRBV12-4 and J usage is TRBJ1-5; D is ambiguous. Between the trimmed V and J ends, which lost 3 bases and 3 bases, there was a span of 6 bases. The CDR3 length is 13 residues. CDR3 loop: CASSFILNQPQHF. CDR3 coding DNA: TGTGCCAGCAGTTTCATTCTCAATCAGCCCCAGCATTTT.

On this clonotype: One end of the junction fails to match germline, which may point to a read error. This sequence joins TRBV7-7 and TRBJ2-5; D remains ambiguous. This CDR3 has 15 amino acids. Germline CDR1 SSHAT, CDR2 FNYEAQ (reference sequence). As DNA, the CDR3 is TGTGCTAGCAGCTTAGGGCCGGGCAGAGAAGAGACCCAGTACTTC. It specifies CASSLGPGREETQYF.

In DNA, the CDR3 is TGTGCCAGCAGCCCGAAATGGGACAGTTTGGTAGCGAAGACCCAGTACTTC. Residues: CASSPKWDSLVAKTQYF. The J gene is TRBJ2-5, the V gene TRBV3-1; 7 bases agree with TRBD1. This CDR3 has 17 residues. The germline CDR1 and CDR2 sequences are LGHDT and YNNKEL (reference sequence). Unmatched junction bases numbered 17, after V lost 4 bases and J lost 6 bases.

This clonotype showed up just a few times. The rearrangement uses TRBV20-1 and TRBJ2-2, with D possibly being TRBD1 (6 bases). CDR1 is DFQATT and CDR2 is SNEGSKA in the germline V gene (reference sequence). CDR3 length equals 15 residues. With 6 bases removed from V and 1 base from J, the gap between germline ends came to 15 bases. The CDR3 nucleotides read TGCAGTGCACCGGGGCCGGGACAGAACACCGGGGAGCTGTTTTTT. This codes for CSAPGPGQNTGELFF.

The chain links TRBV6-2 or TRBV6-3 to TRBJ2-5, with a tentative D call TRBD2 (5 bases). CDR1 MNHEY and CDR2 SVGEGT come from the germline V gene. The germline V and J ends were trimmed by 0 bases and 4 bases, with 15 bases remaining between them. The CDR3 sequence is 16 residues long. This chain's CDR3 is CASSYSPAAKGETQYF. The CDR3 nucleotides read TGTGCCAGCAGTTACTCCCCAGCGGCCAAGGGAGAGACCCAGTACTTC.

This sequence joins TRBV9 and TRBJ1-1; D uncertain. CDR3 length: 15 residues. The V gene lost 4 bases and the J gene lost 1 base, with 14 bases spanning the gap. Germline loops: CDR1 SGDLS, CDR2 YYNGEE. The CDR3: CASSIGPGANTEAFF. The CDR3 DNA is TGTGCCAGCAGCATTGGACCAGGAGCGAACACTGAAGCTTTCTTT.

The sample holds many counts of this clonotype. V is TRBV12-3 or TRBV12-4 and J is TRBJ1-2; D is uncertain. CDR3 length: 13 amino acids. Trimming pared 8 bases from V and 2 bases from J, leaving 12 bases between. Here the CDR3 DNA reads TGTGCCAGCGGCTCTAGCAGGAACTATGGCTACACCTTC. Residues: CASGSSRNYGYTF.

The chain links TRBV6-5 to TRBJ2-1; 9 bases map to TRBD2. Germline V gene sequence: CDR1 MNHEY, CDR2 SVGAGI. J lost 7 bases, V lost 4 bases, and 8 bases had no gene match. The CDR3 totals 15 residues. In DNA, the CDR3 is TGTGCCAGCAGTTTAGCGGGAGAGTTCGGGAATGAGCAGTTCTTC. Amino acid sequence: CASSLAGEFGNEQFF.

In this sample, this clonotype turned up a few times. The chain combines TRBV20-1 with TRBJ2-7; D perhaps matches TRBD2 (5 bases). V was shortened by 4 bases and J by 5 bases, with 18 bases between the two germline ends. Germline V gene sequence: CDR1 DFQATT, CDR2 SNEGSKA (reference sequence). CDR3 size: 14 residues. CDR3 coding DNA: TGCAGTGCTACTGAGCGGAAAGGGATCCACGAGCAGTACTTC. Its protein is CSATERKGIHEQYF.

The genes are TRBV6-5 and TRBJ1-4, with no clear D. CDR1 is MNHEY, CDR2 SVGAGI, per germline. The CDR3 runs 16 residues. V was cut by 2 bases and J by 0 bases, with 10 bases left in between. Here the CDR3 DNA reads TGTGCCAGCAGTTACGGTCGACGGCCAACTAATGAAAAACTGTTTTTT. It codes for CASSYGRRPTNEKLFF.

This clonotype occurred a few times. This chain uses TRBV4-3 with TRBJ2-6, with D uncertain. V was cut by 0 bases and J by 4 bases, with 10 bases left in between. CDR1 LGHNA and CDR2 YSLEER come from the germline V gene. The CDR3 has 16 residues. The CDR3 protein is CASSQDSGHGANVLTF. The CDR3 DNA is TGCGCCAGCAGCCAAGATTCCGGGCACGGGGCCAACGTCCTGACTTTC.

This clonotype was seen ten or more times. CDR3 nucleotide sequence: TGCGCCAGCAGCCAAGACTTTAGCGGGAACACCGGGGAGCTGTTTTTT. This gives the protein CASSQDFSGNTGELFF. This sequence joins TRBV4-1 and TRBJ2-2; tentative D call: TRBD2 (6 bases). This CDR3 spans 16 amino acids. The germline V gene encodes CDR1 MGHRA and CDR2 YSYEKL. V lost 0 bases and J lost 1, with 9 bases in between.

The chain couples TRBV20-1 to TRBJ1-2; D unresolved. Trimming took 0 bases from V and 7 from J, leaving 6 bases between them. CDR1 is DFQATT and CDR2 is SNEGSKA in the germline V gene (reference sequence). The CDR3 is 11 residues long. CDR3 in amino acids: CSAREVFGYTF. The CDR3 DNA reads TGCAGTGCTAGAGAGGTTTTTGGCTACACCTTC.